The rows below give T cell receptor beta chains drawn from one sample of a study of HIV-infected children after antiretroviral therapy interruption. TCRdb re-called the 3' RACE reads through MiXCR, storing one row per CDR3 protein. Of about 89,000 distinct CDR3 sequences listed, around 6.9% are singletons. The sample in question was CD45RA+ CD4+ T cells from PBMCs, pooled from several time points, obtained from a donor given antiretroviral therapy, either interrupted or continuous. These receptors originate from a pool of human donors with HIV. Each CDR3 is given with its conserved first and last residue. Each record gives: J gene, D gene, clone size, V gene, CDR3 protein, CDR3 DNA. The D gene is left open where the match is weak. Not all rows give a size; the values are once, few, many and, for expanded clones, a class.

>TRBJ2-7|-|many|TRBV5-1
CASSSTTYEQYF
TGCGCCAGCAGCTCCACTACCTACGAGCAGTACTTC
>TRBJ1-3|-|many|TRBV5-1
CASSFSGESSGNTIYF
TGCGCCAGCAGCTTCTCCGGGGAGAGCTCTGGAAACACCATATATTTT
>TRBJ1-5|-|many|TRBV5-6
CASSFGGPWGNQPQHF
TGTGCCAGCAGCTTTGGGGGGCCGTGGGGCAATCAGCCCCAGCATTTT
>TRBJ1-2|TRBD1|few|TRBV6-5
CASSYDRARSYTF
TGTGCCAGCAGTTACGACAGGGCCCGTAGCTACACCTTC
>TRBJ2-3|-|many|TRBV5-1
CASSPRLGTSTDTQYF
TGCGCCAGCAGCCCACGCCTGGGGACTAGCACAGATACGCAGTATTTT
>TRBJ1-6|TRBD1|many|TRBV5-1
CASSTGQGSIDNSPLHF
TGCGCCAGCAGCACCGGACAGGGGAGTATCGATAATTCACCCCTCCACTTT
>TRBJ2-6|TRBD1|few|TRBV6-5
CASSPGQGFSGANVLTF
TGTGCCAGCAGTCCGGGACAGGGTTTCTCTGGGGCCAACGTCCTGACTTTC
>TRBJ1-5|-|many|TRBV9
CASSAGDYSNQPQHF
TGTGCCAGCAGCGCCGGGGACTATAGCAATCAGCCCCAGCATTTT
>TRBJ2-3|-|many|TRBV7-9
CASSLGAYSTDTQYF
TGTGCCAGCAGCTTAGGGGCTTATAGCACAGATACGCAGTATTTT
>TRBJ2-7|-|many|TRBV27
CASSLSPVDLYEQYF
TGTGCCAGCAGTTTATCTCCTGTAGATCTCTACGAGCAGTACTTC
>TRBJ1-5|-|many|TRBV6-2/TRBV6-3
CASTPYVRQPQHF
TGTGCCAGCACGCCCTACGTACGCCAGCCCCAGCATTTT
>TRBJ2-1|-|many|TRBV6-5
CASRHSTGTIYNEQFF
TGTGCCAGCAGACATTCTACCGGGACAATATACAATGAGCAGTTCTTC
>TRBJ1-5|-|many|TRBV7-3
CASSVNSNQPQHF
TGTGCCAGCAGCGTAAATAGCAATCAGCCCCAGCATTTT
>TRBJ1-1|-|many|TRBV29-1
CSVEFRLMNTEAFF
TGCAGCGTTGAGTTCCGTCTGATGAACACTGAAGCTTTCTTT
>TRBJ1-2|TRBD1|many|TRBV24-1
CATSDPGTGGDYGYTF
TGTGCCACCAGTGACCCTGGGACAGGGGGCGACTATGGCTACACCTTC
>TRBJ1-2|-|-|TRBV4-2
CASSQVGGILNYGYTF
TGTGCCAGCAGCCAGGTGGGCGGAATCCTAAACTATGGCTACACCTTC
>TRBJ1-2|-|many|TRBV11-1
CASSLRELINYGYTF
TGTGCCAGCAGCTTAAGAGAGCTTATTAACTATGGCTACACCTTC
>TRBJ2-7|TRBD1|many|TRBV6-8
CASNPIPGQGTYEQYF
TGTGCCAGCAACCCTATCCCGGGACAGGGGACCTACGAGCAGTACTTC
>TRBJ2-1|-|many|TRBV7-9
CASSRMAGASGNEQFF
TGTGCCAGCAGCCGCATGGCGGGGGCCAGCGGAAATGAGCAGTTCTTC
>TRBJ2-3|TRBD2|many|TRBV30
CAWKSGTSGEADTQYF
TGTGCCTGGAAATCCGGGACTAGCGGGGAAGCAGATACGCAGTATTTT
>TRBJ1-6|-|few|TRBV2
CASGPSNSPLHF
TGTGCCAGCGGACCGTCAAATTCACCCCTCCACTTT
>TRBJ2-1|TRBD2|many|TRBV20-1
CSTREGGWSEQFF
TGCAGTACCCGGGAGGGGGGGTGGAGTGAGCAGTTCTTC
>TRBJ2-3|-|many|TRBV4-1
CASSQSGLKNTDTQYF
TGCGCCAGCAGCCAGTCGGGACTGAAGAACACAGATACGCAGTATTTT
>TRBJ2-7|-|few|TRBV10-3
CAISDWSYEQYF
TGTGCCATCAGTGATTGGTCCTACGAGCAGTACTTC
>TRBJ2-7|TRBD1|many|TRBV29-1
CSATGTAHEQYF
TGCAGCGCAACAGGGACAGCTCACGAGCAGTACTTC
>TRBJ2-1|-|many|TRBV5-8
CASSTTGRTYNEQFF
TGTGCCAGCAGCACGACAGGGAGGACGTACAATGAGCAGTTCTTC
>TRBJ2-3|-|many|TRBV19
CASSIRQGITDTQYF
TGTGCCAGTAGTATACGGCAGGGCATCACAGATACGCAGTATTTT
>TRBJ2-7|TRBD1|-|TRBV29-1
CSVEDNRGSYEQYF
TGCAGCGTTGAAGACAACAGGGGTTCCTACGAGCAGTACTTC
>TRBJ2-3|-|many|TRBV18
CASSPQAGDTQYF
TGTGCCAGCTCACCACAAGCGGGAGATACGCAGTATTTT
>TRBJ2-7|-|many|TRBV7-9
CASSPLTSYEQYF
TGTGCCAGCAGCCCCCTTACCTCCTACGAGCAGTACTTC
>TRBJ2-3|TRBD1|-|TRBV6-1
CASSVSGGLADTQYF
TGTGCCAGCAGTGTGTCAGGGGGCTTGGCAGATACGCAGTATTTT
>TRBJ1-1|-|many|TRBV2
CASSNNRVGAFF
TGTGCCAGCAGTAATAACAGGGTCGGCGCTTTCTTT
>TRBJ1-1|-|many|TRBV6-4
CASSAEVNTEAFF
TGTGCCAGCAGCGCGGAGGTTAACACTGAAGCTTTCTTT
>TRBJ2-3|-|many|TRBV9
CASGAAADTQYF
TGTGCCAGCGGCGCAGCGGCAGATACGCAGTATTTT
>TRBJ2-7|TRBD1|many|TRBV20-1
CSAHRQGRPYEQYF
TGCAGTGCACACCGACAGGGACGCCCCTACGAGCAGTACTTC
>TRBJ2-3|-|many|TRBV20-1
CSARPLQGPDTQYF
TGCAGTGCTAGACCACTCCAGGGACCAGATACGCAGTATTTT
>TRBJ1-1|-|few|TRBV20-1
CSANNPRGMNTEAFF
TGCAGTGCTAACAACCCGAGGGGCATGAACACTGAAGCTTTCTTT
>TRBJ2-7|TRBD2|many|TRBV3-1
CASSQDGLAGDEQYF
TGTGCCAGCAGCCAAGACGGACTAGCGGGGGACGAGCAGTACTTC
>TRBJ2-7|-|-|TRBV2
CASSEAVRDEQYF
TGTGCCAGCAGTGAAGCGGTCAGAGACGAGCAGTACTTC
>TRBJ2-3|-|-|TRBV29-1
CSSASQTNTQYF
TGCAGCTCCGCTAGTCAAACTAATACGCAGTATTTT
>TRBJ2-2|TRBD1|-|TRBV14
CASSQRTGINTGELFF
TGTGCCAGCAGCCAGCGGACAGGGATTAACACCGGGGAGCTGTTTTTT
>TRBJ2-7|-|many|TRBV5-1
CASTVGGGLDEQYF
TGCGCCAGCACCGTAGGCGGGGGCCTCGACGAGCAGTACTTC
>TRBJ2-7|TRBD2|many|TRBV7-6
CASSLEVAGGPRYEQYF
TGTGCCAGCAGCTTAGAGGTGGCGGGGGGGCCTAGGTACGAGCAGTACTTC
>TRBJ2-7|-|many|TRBV23-1
CASRLDAFYEQYF
TGCGCCAGCAGACTTGACGCCTTCTACGAGCAGTACTTC
>TRBJ2-3|TRBD2|few|TRBV27
CASSRARAGATDTQYF
TGTGCCAGCAGTCGCGCGCGAGCGGGGGCCACAGATACGCAGTATTTT
>TRBJ2-3|-|many|TRBV12-3/TRBV12-4
CASSSRMGSTDTQYF
TGTGCCAGCAGTTCCCGGATGGGGAGCACAGATACGCAGTATTTT
>TRBJ1-1|-|many|TRBV29-1
CSVESGAGAFF
TGCAGCGTTGAATCGGGGGCGGGGGCTTTCTTT
>TRBJ2-3|TRBD2|many|TRBV12-3/TRBV12-4
CASRDTSGSRTDTQYF
TGTGCCAGCAGAGATACTAGCGGATCGCGCACAGATACGCAGTATTTT
>TRBJ2-7|-|many|TRBV20-1
CSASGSSYEQYF
TGCAGTGCCTCAGGGAGCTCCTACGAGCAGTACTTC